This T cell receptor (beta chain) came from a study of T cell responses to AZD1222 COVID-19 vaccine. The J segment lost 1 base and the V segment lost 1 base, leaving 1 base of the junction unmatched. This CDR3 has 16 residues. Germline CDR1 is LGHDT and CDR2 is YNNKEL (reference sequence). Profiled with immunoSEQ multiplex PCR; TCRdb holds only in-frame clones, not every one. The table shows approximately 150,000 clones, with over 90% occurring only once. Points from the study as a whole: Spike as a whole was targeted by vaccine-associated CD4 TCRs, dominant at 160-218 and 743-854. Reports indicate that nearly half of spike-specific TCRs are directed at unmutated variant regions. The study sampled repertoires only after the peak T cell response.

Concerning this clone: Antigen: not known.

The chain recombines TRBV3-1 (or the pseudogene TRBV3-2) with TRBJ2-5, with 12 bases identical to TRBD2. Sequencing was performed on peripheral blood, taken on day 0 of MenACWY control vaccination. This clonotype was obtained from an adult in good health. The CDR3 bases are TGTGCCAGCAGCCAAGCGACTAGCGGGAGCCAAGAGACCCAGTACTTC. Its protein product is CASSQATSGSQETQYF.